Listed below are T cell receptor beta chains from one sample, sequenced in a study of blood T cell repertoires in COVID-19. Data came from immunoSEQ multiplex PCR; TCRdb stores just in-frame clones and leaves some out. The sample lists around 400,000 clones, approximately 90% occurring once. The sample comprised PBMCs or T cells enriched from blood (not recorded which). These receptors all stem from a woman between 40 and 55 years old who had been exposed to COVID-19. Each CDR3 is given with its conserved first and last residue. Fields, in order: CDR3 DNA, CDR3 protein, J gene, clone size, D gene, V gene, CDR3 length. The D gene is left open where the match is weak. Clone size is stated in some rows and not others, as once, few, many or a class when expanded.

DNA: TGTGCCAGCAGCCAGACTAGCGGGAGATACGAGCAGTACTTC; CDR3: CASSQTSGRYEQYF; J: TRBJ2-7; size: NA; D: TRBD2; V: TRBV7-2; length: 14
DNA: TGCAGCGTTGAAGGGGCAGGGGGAGTTTCTAACTATGGCTACACCTTC; CDR3: CSVEGAGGVSNYGYTF; J: TRBJ1-2; size: NA; D: TRBD1; V: TRBV29-1; length: 16
DNA: TGTGCCAGCAGCCAAGGACAGGGTGGTCAGCCCCAGCATTTT; CDR3: CASSQGQGGQPQHF; J: TRBJ1-5; size: NA; D: TRBD1; V: TRBV3-1/TRBV3-2; length: 14
DNA: TGTGCCAGCAGGGGGACAGGGTCCTACGAGCAGTACTTC; CDR3: CASRGTGSYEQYF; J: TRBJ2-7; size: NA; D: TRBD1; V: TRBV12-3/TRBV12-4; length: 13
DNA: TGCAGCGGGAGGGCTACGAACACCGGGGAGCTGTTTTTT; CDR3: CSGRATNTGELFF; J: TRBJ2-2; size: NA; D: NA; V: TRBV29-1; length: 13
DNA: TGTGCCAGCAGCTTGGGTAGCGGCTCCTCCTACAATGAGCAGTTCTTC; CDR3: CASSLGSGSSYNEQFF; J: TRBJ2-1; size: NA; D: NA; V: TRBV7-2; length: 16
DNA: TGCGCCAGCAGTGACCACAGGGAAGCTTTCTTT; CDR3: CASSDHREAFF; J: TRBJ1-1; size: NA; D: NA; V: TRBV10-1; length: 11
DNA: TGTGCCAGCGGAAACCTGGGGGACTTCTATGGCTACACCTTC; CDR3: CASGNLGDFYGYTF; J: TRBJ1-2; size: once; D: NA; V: TRBV3-1/TRBV3-2; length: 14
DNA: TGTGCCAGTAGTATTGGCAGGCCCAATCAGCCCCAGCATTTT; CDR3: CASSIGRPNQPQHF; J: TRBJ1-5; size: NA; D: NA; V: TRBV19; length: 14
DNA: TGCGCCAGCAGCGTATCGGGACAGGGGACCTACGAGCAGTACTTC; CDR3: CASSVSGQGTYEQYF; J: TRBJ2-7; size: NA; D: TRBD1; V: TRBV5-1; length: 15
DNA: TGTGCCAGCAGCTTCCGGGACAGCGTATTAATGAACACTGAAGCTTTCTTT; CDR3: CASSFRDSVLMNTEAFF; J: TRBJ1-1; size: NA; D: TRBD1; V: TRBV7-3; length: 17
DNA: TGTGCCACCGAAGCGGGAGGGCAAGAGACCCAGTACTTC; CDR3: CATEAGGQETQYF; J: TRBJ2-5; size: NA; D: TRBD2; V: TRBV24-1; length: 13